The 5 T cell receptor beta chains listed next were all sequenced from one sample in a study of circulating and synovial CD4+ cells in juvenile arthritis. Sequenced by immunoSEQ multiplex PCR; TCRdb stores in-frame clones only, minus some. The sample includes some 30,000 clones, around 95% of them seen just once. Sample: CD4+ T cells from blood. Every receptor here comes from a human donor with juvenile idiopathic arthritis.

This chain joins TRBV5-1 and TRBJ2-7; 13 positions match TRBD2. The CDR3 runs to 16 residues. Trimming removed 3 bases from V and 2 bases from J; junction bases left unmatched: 5. Looked up from germline, CDR1 is SGHRS and CDR2 is YFSETQ. The CDR3 loop reads CASSSGTSGAPYEQYF. In DNA, the CDR3 is TGCGCCAGCAGCTCTGGGACTAGCGGGGCGCCCTACGAGCAGTACTTC.

The V and J genes are TRBV5-5 and TRBJ1-1; D not certain. The CDR3 is 11 residues long. Germline-derived CDR1 and CDR2 are SGHKS and YYEKEE (reference sequence). Trimming cost V 0 bases and J 5 bases, with 2 bases left between them. CDR3 residues: CASSLVTEAFF. In DNA form, the CDR3 reads TGTGCCAGCAGCTTGGTAACTGAAGCTTTCTTT. The whole variable domain, remainder taken from reference TRBV5-5 and TRBJ1-1, is DAGVTQSPTHLIKTRGQQVTLRCSPISGHKSVSWYQQVLGQGPQFIFQYYEKEERGRGNFPDRFSARQFPNYSSELNVNALLLGDSALYLCASSLVTEAFFGQGTRLTVV.

V is TRBV25-1 and J is TRBJ2-1, with D perhaps matching TRBD1 (6 bases). The CDR3 runs to 14 residues. From germline, CDR1 is MGHDK and CDR2 SYGVNS. The germline V and J ends were trimmed by 7 bases and 10 bases, with 20 bases remaining between them. The CDR3 loop is CASTSRGEKREQFF. DNA for the CDR3: TGTGCCAGCACCAGCAGGGGCGAAAAACGAGAGCAGTTCTTC.

This chain uses TRBV6-5 with TRBJ1-2, with 7 bases identical to TRBD1. The CDR3 extends over 14 amino acids. With 7 bases clipped from V and 8 bases from J, the junction kept 13 bases outside the gene matches. Germline V lookup: CDR1 MNHEY, CDR2 SVGAGI. The CDR3 here is CASTDIQGVGGYTF. The CDR3 region has the DNA TGTGCCAGCACCGACATCCAGGGGGTCGGCGGCTACACCTTC.

The rearrangement links TRBV2 to TRBJ1-5; D perhaps matches TRBD1 (5 bases). The CDR3 loop spans 14 amino acids. V shed 3 bases and J shed 5 bases, with 11 bases lying between them. Germline V lookup: CDR1 SNHLY, CDR2 FYNNEI. The CDR3 loop is CASSDRVRDQPQHF. CDR3 DNA sequence: TGTGCCAGCAGTGACAGGGTTCGGGATCAGCCCCAGCATTTT.